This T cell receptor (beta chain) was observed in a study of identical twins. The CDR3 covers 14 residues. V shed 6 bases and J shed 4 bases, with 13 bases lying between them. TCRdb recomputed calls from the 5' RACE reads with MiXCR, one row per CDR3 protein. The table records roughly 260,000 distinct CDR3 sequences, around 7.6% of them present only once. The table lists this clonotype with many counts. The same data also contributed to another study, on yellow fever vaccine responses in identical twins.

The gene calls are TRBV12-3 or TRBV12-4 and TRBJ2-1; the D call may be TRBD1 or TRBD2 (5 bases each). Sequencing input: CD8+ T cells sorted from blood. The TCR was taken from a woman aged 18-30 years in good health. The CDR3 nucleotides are TGTGCCAGCAGCCCGGGACCTCAGTACAATGAGCAGTTCTTC. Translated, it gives CASSPGPQYNEQFF.